The 20 T cell receptor beta chains below were found in one sample sequenced in a study of Ad26.COV2.S vaccination and SARS-CoV-2 variants. As to treatment: some 20 received Ad26.COV2.S at low or high dose, single or two shots; 5 received placebo; per-sample allocation not given. Repertoires come from day 63 after the first vaccine or placebo injection. Produced via immunoSEQ multiplex PCR; TCRdb's table is partial and in-frame only. The sample includes about 410,000 clones, approximately 90% of them seen just once. Specimen: peripheral blood, collected in a trial of Ad26.COV2.S vaccine versus placebo. The receptors come from a person aged 18-60 years who received the Ad26.COV2.S COVID-19 vaccine or a placebo.

V usage is TRBV23-1 and J usage is TRBJ2-2; tentative D call: TRBD1 (6 bases). TRBV23-1 is flagged as an ORF with uncertain function. V was clipped by 5 bases and J by 6 bases, with 13 bases between them. There are 14 residues in the CDR3. This CDR3 is CASSSQGIAGELFF. CDR3 sequence (DNA): TGCGCCAGCAGTTCACAGGGAATCGCCGGGGAGCTGTTTTTT.

The V and J genes are TRBV19 and TRBJ2-1; 9 positions match TRBD1. The CDR3 covers 16 residues. V lost 7 bases and J lost 7; bases outside the gene matches: 14. Germline CDR1 reads LNHDA; CDR2 reads SQIVND (reference sequence). The CDR3 reads CASTNPPGQGRNEQFF. Here the CDR3 DNA reads TGTGCCAGTACCAACCCCCCGGGACAGGGAAGGAATGAGCAGTTCTTC.

V usage is TRBV6-2 or TRBV6-3 and J usage is TRBJ1-1, with 9 bases identical to TRBD1. Trimming at V came to 5 bases and at J to 3 bases, leaving 13 bases not matched to a gene. The CDR3 sequence is 17 residues long. CDR1 MNHEY and CDR2 SVGEGT come from the germline V gene. The CDR3 sequence is CASSPSRGQGRDTEAFF. CDR3 DNA sequence: TGTGCCAGCAGTCCGTCTAGGGGACAGGGAAGGGACACTGAAGCTTTCTTT.

This clone is a singleton in its sample. J is TRBJ1-1 and V is TRBV7-2; no clear D. The germline V gene has CDR1 SGHTA and CDR2 FQGNSA. This CDR3 spans 18 amino acids. V was clipped by 5 bases and J by 0 bases, with 22 bases between them. The CDR3 region is CASSPFPQQVVMNTEAFF. The CDR3 DNA reads as TGTGCCAGCAGCCCGTTCCCTCAGCAGGTAGTCATGAACACTGAAGCTTTCTTT.

A remark on this clone: Possible read error: a much larger clone is one base away. The sample carries other DNA sequences with the same CDR3. The chain has TRBV11-2 and TRBJ1-1; D is undetermined. Germline lookup yields CDR1 SGHAT and CDR2 FQNNGV. The ends were cut back, 3 bases at V and 1 base at J, with 3 bases in the middle. This CDR3 contains 12 residues. Here the CDR3 DNA reads TGTGCCAGCAGCTTCGGGAACACTGAAGCTTTCTTT. Translating gives CASSFGNTEAFF. Combining the CDR3 with reference TRBV11-2 and TRBJ1-1 gives the whole variable domain EAGVAQSPRYKIIEKRQSVAFWCNPISGHATLYWYQQILGQGPKLLIQFQNNGVVDDSQLPKDRFSAERLKGVDSTLKIQPAKLEDSAVYLCASSFGNTEAFFGQGTRLTVV.

This chain connects TRBV6-5 to TRBJ2-7; 10 bases align to TRBD1. This CDR3 is built from 15 residues. Germline V gives CDR1 MNHEY, CDR2 SVGAGI. The V and J ends lost 6 bases and 3 bases, in that order; junction bases with no gene match: 8. Written as DNA, the CDR3 is TGTGCCAGCAGCTACACGACAGGGGGCGGCTACGAGCAGTACTTC. Translated: CASSYTTGGGYEQYF.

The J gene is TRBJ1-2, the V gene TRBV4-3, with D possibly being TRBD1 (6 bases). The V gene lost 4 bases and the J gene lost 4 bases, with 16 bases spanning the gap. The germline V gene has CDR1 LGHNA and CDR2 YSLEER. This CDR3 comprises 15 residues. CDR3 bases: TGCGCCAGCAGCCGTGATACAGGGAGCGGCTATGGCTACACCTTC. Amino acids: CASSRDTGSGYGYTF.

The CDR3 loop is CASNLGGTGVYEQYF. The CDR3 DNA reads as TGTGCCAGCAACTTGGGGGGCACCGGGGTCTACGAGCAGTACTTC. The chain uses TRBV28 and TRBJ2-7; D possibly matches TRBD1 or TRBD2 (6 bases each). V gave up 7 bases and J gave up 3 bases, with 19 bases separating them. Germline V gives CDR1 MDHEN, CDR2 SYDVKM. The CDR3 has 15 amino acids.

V usage is TRBV21-1 and J usage is TRBJ2-7; no DNA check was done on the table's D call, TRBD2. TRBV21-1 is flagged as a pseudogene. CDR3 length: 12 residues. The CDR3 here is CASSKGSDEQYF. The CDR3 region has the DNA TGTGCCAGCAGCAAAGGTAGCGACGAGCAGTACTTC.

The CDR3 DNA reads TGTGCCAGCAGTCCCGGACAGGCGAAGAATCAGCCCCAGCATTTT. As protein: CASSPGQAKNQPQHF. V gene TRBV27 combines with J gene TRBJ1-5, with 7 bases fitting TRBD1. The V gene end was trimmed by 5 bases and the J gene end by 4 bases; junction bases not matched to a gene: 8. The germline V gene has CDR1 MNHEY and CDR2 SMNVEV (reference sequence). This CDR3 is 15 amino acids long.

The genes are TRBV27 and TRBJ2-5; unclear D gene. This CDR3 region has 14 residues. Trimming removed 0 bases from V and 0 bases from J, with 5 bases in between. Germline-derived CDR1 and CDR2 are MNHEY and SMNVEV (reference sequence). The CDR3 loop reads CASSLSPYQETQYF. CDR3 DNA sequence: TGTGCCAGCAGTTTATCCCCGTACCAAGAGACCCAGTACTTC.

This rearrangement joins TRBV5-4 to TRBJ2-7, with D possibly matching TRBD1 (6 bases). CDR1 SGHNT and CDR2 YYREEE come from the germline V gene (reference sequence). CDR3 size: 13 residues. V was trimmed by 0 bases and J by 3 bases, leaving 7 bases between them. In nucleotides, the CDR3 is TGTGCCAGCAGCTTGGCCAGGGGCTACGAGCAGTACTTC. It encodes CASSLARGYEQYF.

The chain uses TRBV19 and TRBJ1-2, with D possibly being TRBD1 (5 bases). There are 12 residues in the CDR3. In germline, CDR1 is LNHDA, CDR2 SQIVND (reference sequence). V lost 2 bases, J lost 8 bases, and 9 bases lay in between. CDR3 sequence: CASSIPGLGYTF. For the CDR3, the DNA is TGTGCCAGTAGTATACCGGGGCTCGGCTACACCTTC.

The chain couples TRBV7-9 to TRBJ2-1, with 7 bases fitting TRBD1. The germline CDR1 and CDR2 sequences are SEHNR and FQNEAQ (reference sequence). CDR3 length: 16 residues. The V gene end was trimmed by 5 bases and the J gene end by 8 bases; junction bases not matched to a gene: 15. The CDR3 loop reads CASSPRGLVDLHEQFF. The CDR3 DNA sequence: TGTGCCAGCAGCCCAAGGGGGCTGGTCGACCTCCATGAGCAGTTCTTC. Looking up the rest from reference TRBV7-9 and TRBJ2-1 gives the full variable domain: DTGVSQNPRHKITKRGQNVTFRCDPISEHNRLYWYRQTLGQGPEFLTYFQNEAQLEKSRLLSDRFSAERPKGSFSTLEIQRTEQGDSAMYLCASSPRGLVDLHEQFFGPGTRLTVL.

The chain carries TRBV19 and TRBJ1-6; D remains ambiguous. This CDR3 region has 11 residues. Trimming took 8 bases from V and 5 from J, leaving 4 bases between them. Germline lookup yields CDR1 LNHDA and CDR2 SQIVND (reference sequence). CDR3 region: CASGDNSPLHF. CDR3 in DNA: TGTGCCAGTGGGGATAATTCACCCCTCCACTTT.

V gene TRBV20-1 combines with J gene TRBJ2-2, with 8 bases matching TRBD1. V was pared by 3 bases and J by 7 bases, with 7 bases of the junction left unmatched. Germline assignment: CDR1 DFQATT and CDR2 SNEGSKA (reference sequence). This CDR3 has 14 amino acids. CDR3 bases: TGCAGTGCTAGTTCAGGGGGCGAAGTCGGGGAGCTGTTTTTT. Amino acid sequence: CSASSGGEVGELFF.

The CDR3 here is CASSLVTGGIDNEQFF. DNA for the CDR3: TGTGCCAGCAGCTTAGTTACAGGGGGCATCGACAATGAGCAGTTCTTC. This chain connects TRBV7-2 to TRBJ2-1; 9 bases map to TRBD1. The trim removed 1 base at V and 5 bases at J, leaving 6 bases unmatched. Germline loops: CDR1 SGHTA, CDR2 FQGNSA. CDR3 length equals 16 residues.

This chain links TRBV30 with TRBJ1-4; the D is unclear. The CDR3 is made up of 13 amino acids. V gave up 1 base and J gave up 9 bases, with 12 bases separating them. CDR1 GTSNPN and CDR2 SVGIG come from the germline V gene (reference sequence). As DNA, the CDR3 is TGTGCCTGGAGTGGGACCCCGGAGAAAAAACTGTTTTTT. As protein: CAWSGTPEKKLFF.

This clone was detected only once. The chain combines TRBV19 with TRBJ1-5; TRBD1 is a possible D gene (5 bases). CDR3 length equals 15 residues. V lost 3 bases and J lost 2, with 11 bases in between. Germline assignment: CDR1 LNHDA and CDR2 SQIVND (reference sequence). The chain's CDR3 is CASSIFGTGNQPQHF. CDR3 nucleotide sequence: TGTGCCAGTAGTATCTTCGGGACGGGCAATCAGCCCCAGCATTTT. Complete variable domain (other parts from reference TRBV19 and TRBJ1-5): DGGITQSPKYLFRKEGQNVTLSCEQNLNHDAMYWYRQDPGQGLRLIYYSQIVNDFQKGDIAEGYSVSREKKESFPLTVTSAQKNPTAFYLCASSIFGTGNQPQHFGDGTRLSIL.

This chain links TRBV23-1 with TRBJ2-7; either TRBD1 or TRBD2 may fit D (5 bases each). TRBV23-1 is filed as an ORF, its function uncertain. The CDR3 extends over 16 amino acids. The V end lost 0 bases, the J end lost 2 bases, and 14 bases lay between the germline ends. The CDR3 region has the DNA TGCGCCAGCAGTCAATCCCCGGGACCGGAAACCTACGAGCAGTACTTC. This sequence encodes CASSQSPGPETYEQYF.